Given below is one T cell receptor (beta chain) in context. Its antigen is unknown. The data originate from a study of CXCR3-negative and CXCR3-positive naive CD8 T cells. TRB cDNA libraries were made by UMI-labeled 5' RACE. TCRdb re-called the 5' RACE reads; every CDR3 protein appears as one record, without DNA. Its table records over 100,000 distinct CDR3 sequences. Study-wide results and limits: Memory cells diverged, while naive CXCR3-positive and CXCR3-negative cells had similar TRBV-TRBJ usage.

CDR3 length: 17 amino acids. The germline V gene encodes CDR1 PRHDT and CDR2 FYEKMQ (reference sequence). V usage is TRBV13 and J usage is TRBJ2-7; the D call from TCRdb, TRBD1, cannot be confirmed without DNA. The sequence was obtained from a human donor in good health. Some clones in this sample may be carry-over from other donors' samples. The sample taken for sequencing was naive CXCR3- CD8+ T cells from blood. Described subset: CD45RO-CCR7+CD27+CD95- naive CD8+ T cells lacking CXCR3 (TNR3-). The chain's CDR3 is CASSLGALPGKNGEQYF. The full variable domain, rest sourced from reference TRBV13 and TRBJ2-7, is AAGVIQSPRHLIKEKRETATLKCYPIPRHDTVYWYQQGPGQDPQFLISFYEKMQSDKGSIPDRFSAQQFSDYHSELNMSSLELGDSALYFCASSLGALPGKNGEQYFGPGTRLTVT.